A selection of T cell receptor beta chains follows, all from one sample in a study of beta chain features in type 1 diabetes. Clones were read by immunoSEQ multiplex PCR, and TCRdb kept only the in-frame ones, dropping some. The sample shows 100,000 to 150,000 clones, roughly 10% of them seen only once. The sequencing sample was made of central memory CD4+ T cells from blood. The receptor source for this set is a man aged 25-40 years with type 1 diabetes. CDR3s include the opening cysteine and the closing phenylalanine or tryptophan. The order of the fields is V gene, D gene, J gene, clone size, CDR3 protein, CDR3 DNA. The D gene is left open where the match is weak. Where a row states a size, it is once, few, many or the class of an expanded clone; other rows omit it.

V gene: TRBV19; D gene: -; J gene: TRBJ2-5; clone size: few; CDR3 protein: CASRSDQGRETQYF; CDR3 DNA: TGTGCCAGTAGGTCCGATCAGGGTCGGGAGACCCAGTACTTC
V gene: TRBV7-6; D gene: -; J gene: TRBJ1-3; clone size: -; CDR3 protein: CASSAGYGGNTIYF; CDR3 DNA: TGTGCCAGCAGCGCCGGCTACGGGGGAAACACCATATATTTT
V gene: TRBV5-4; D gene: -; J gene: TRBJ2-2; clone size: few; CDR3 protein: CASSQVSTGELFF; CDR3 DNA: TGTGCCAGCAGCCAAGTCAGCACCGGGGAGCTGTTTTTT
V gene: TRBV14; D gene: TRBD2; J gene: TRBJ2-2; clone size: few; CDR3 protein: CASSPQAGATGELFF; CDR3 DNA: TGTGCCAGCAGCCCACAAGCGGGGGCGACCGGGGAGCTGTTTTTT
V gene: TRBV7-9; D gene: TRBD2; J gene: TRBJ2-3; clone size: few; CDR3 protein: CASSPGTITDTQYF; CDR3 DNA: TGTGCCAGCAGCCCTGGGACTATTACAGATACGCAGTATTTT
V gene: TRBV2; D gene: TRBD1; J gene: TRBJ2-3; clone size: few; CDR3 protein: CASSRDRAADTQYF; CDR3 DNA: TGTGCCAGCAGTCGGGACAGGGCAGCAGATACGCAGTATTTT
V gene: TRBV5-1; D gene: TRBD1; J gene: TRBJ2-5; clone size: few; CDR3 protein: CASSPWDRGRETQYF; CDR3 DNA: TGCGCCAGCAGCCCATGGGACAGGGGGCGAGAGACCCAGTACTTC
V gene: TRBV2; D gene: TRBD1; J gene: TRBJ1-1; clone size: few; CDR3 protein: CASNEQGSSTEAFF; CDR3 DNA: TGTGCCAGCAACGAACAGGGGTCGAGCACTGAAGCTTTCTTT
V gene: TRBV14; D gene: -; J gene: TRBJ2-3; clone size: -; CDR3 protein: CASSQGSGGCTDTQYF; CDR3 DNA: TGTGCCAGCAGCCAAGGATCCGGGGGTTGCACAGATACGCAGTATTTT
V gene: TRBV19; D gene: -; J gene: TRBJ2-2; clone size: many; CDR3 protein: CASSKGLLTGELFF; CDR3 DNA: TGTGCCAGTAGTAAGGGACTTCTCACCGGGGAGCTGTTTTTT
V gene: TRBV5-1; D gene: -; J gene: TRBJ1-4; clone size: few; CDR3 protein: CASSFETGVNEKLFF; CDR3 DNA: TGCGCCAGCAGCTTCGAGACGGGGGTTAATGAAAAACTGTTTTTT
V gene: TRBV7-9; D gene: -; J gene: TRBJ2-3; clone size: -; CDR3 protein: CASSFPSDGDTQYF; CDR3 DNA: TGTGCCAGCAGCTTCCCCTCAGACGGGGATACGCAGTATTTT
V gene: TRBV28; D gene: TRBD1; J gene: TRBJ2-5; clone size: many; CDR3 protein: CASRPYRGRSTQYF; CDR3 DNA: TGTGCCAGCAGACCCTACAGGGGCCGGTCGACCCAGTACTTC
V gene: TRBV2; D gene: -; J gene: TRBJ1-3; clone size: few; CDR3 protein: CASTRPGAGNTIYF; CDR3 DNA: TGTGCCAGCACACGGCCAGGGGCTGGAAACACCATATATTTT
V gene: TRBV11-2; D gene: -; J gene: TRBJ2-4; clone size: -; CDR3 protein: CASSSLGATSFQYF; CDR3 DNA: TGTGCCAGCAGCTCCCTTGGAGCGACTAGTTTTCAGTACTTC
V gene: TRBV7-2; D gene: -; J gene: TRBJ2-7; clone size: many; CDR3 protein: CASSLTGYEQYF; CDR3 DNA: TGTGCCAGCAGCTTAACAGGGTACGAGCAGTACTTC
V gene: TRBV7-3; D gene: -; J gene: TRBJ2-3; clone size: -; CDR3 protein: CASSFGAGADTQYF; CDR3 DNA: TGTGCCAGCAGCTTCGGAGCTGGCGCAGATACGCAGTATTTT
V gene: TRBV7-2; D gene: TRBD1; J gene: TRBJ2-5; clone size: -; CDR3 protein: CASSWTGSESGGTQYF; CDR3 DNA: TGTGCCAGCAGCTGGACAGGAAGCGAGTCAGGGGGGACCCAGTACTTC
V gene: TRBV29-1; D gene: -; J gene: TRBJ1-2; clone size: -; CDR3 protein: CSVAQGPNYGYTF; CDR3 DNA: TGCAGCGTTGCACAGGGCCCTAACTATGGCTACACCTTC
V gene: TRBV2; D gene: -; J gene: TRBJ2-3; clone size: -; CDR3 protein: CASSEDFTDTQYF; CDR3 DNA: TGTGCCAGCAGTGAGGACTTCACAGATACGCAGTATTTT
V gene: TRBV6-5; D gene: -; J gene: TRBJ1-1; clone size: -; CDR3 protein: CASSYSHPGGDTEAFF; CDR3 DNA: TGTGCCAGCAGTTACTCCCACCCGGGGGGGGACACTGAAGCTTTCTTT
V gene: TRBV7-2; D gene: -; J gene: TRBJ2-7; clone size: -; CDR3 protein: CASSLTSLVYEQYF; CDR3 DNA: TGTGCCAGCAGCCTAACCTCACTTGTCTACGAGCAGTACTTC
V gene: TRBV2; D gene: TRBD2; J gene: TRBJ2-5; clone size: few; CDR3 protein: CASSATSGTQETQYF; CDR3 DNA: TGTGCCAGCAGTGCAACTAGCGGTACTCAAGAGACCCAGTACTTC
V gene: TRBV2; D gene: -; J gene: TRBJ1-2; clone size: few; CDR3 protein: CASSATDAGGYTF; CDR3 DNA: TGTGCCAGCAGTGCTACCGACGCGGGGGGCTACACCTTC
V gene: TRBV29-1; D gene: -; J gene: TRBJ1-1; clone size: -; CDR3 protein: CSDVRQLNTEAFF; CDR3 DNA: TGCAGCGACGTACGACAGTTGAACACTGAAGCTTTCTTT
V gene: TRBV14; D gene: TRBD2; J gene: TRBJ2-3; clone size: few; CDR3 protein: CASSPSGVTDTQYF; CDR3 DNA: TGTGCCAGCAGCCCTAGCGGGGTCACAGATACGCAGTATTTT
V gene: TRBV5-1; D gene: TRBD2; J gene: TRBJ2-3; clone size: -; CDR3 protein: CASTRGAGGTDTQYF; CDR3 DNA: TGCGCCAGCACCCGCGGAGCGGGGGGGACAGATACGCAGTATTTT
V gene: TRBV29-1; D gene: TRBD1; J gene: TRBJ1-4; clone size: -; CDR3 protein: CSADRGEKLFF; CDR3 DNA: TGCAGCGCAGACAGGGGTGAAAAACTGTTTTTT
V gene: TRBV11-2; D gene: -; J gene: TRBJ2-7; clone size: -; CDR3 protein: CASSLVSRTYEQYF; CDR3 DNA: TGTGCCAGCAGCTTAGTTTCCAGGACCTACGAGCAGTACTTC
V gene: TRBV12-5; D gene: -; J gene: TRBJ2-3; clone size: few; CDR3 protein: CASGRDWSTDTQYF; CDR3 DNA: TGTGCTAGTGGTAGGGACTGGAGCACAGATACGCAGTATTTT
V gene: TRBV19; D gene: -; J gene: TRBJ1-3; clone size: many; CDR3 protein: CASSSTGGRNTIYF; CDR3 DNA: TGTGCCAGTAGTTCGACAGGAGGAAGAAACACCATATATTTT
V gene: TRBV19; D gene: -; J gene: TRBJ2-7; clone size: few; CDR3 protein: CASSISTNEQYF; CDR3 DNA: TGTGCCAGTAGTATCTCAACTAACGAGCAGTACTTC
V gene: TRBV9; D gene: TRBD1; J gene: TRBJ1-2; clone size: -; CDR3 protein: CASSPGTGTYGYTF; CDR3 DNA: TGTGCCAGCAGCCCAGGGACAGGGACCTATGGCTACACCTTC
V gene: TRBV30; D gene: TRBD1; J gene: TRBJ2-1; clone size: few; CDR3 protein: CAWKGQGPHNEQFF; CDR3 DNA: TGTGCCTGGAAAGGACAGGGTCCGCACAATGAGCAGTTCTTC
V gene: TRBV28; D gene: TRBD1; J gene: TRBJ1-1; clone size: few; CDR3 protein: CASSLGTEVTEAFF; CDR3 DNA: TGTGCCAGCAGTTTAGGGACAGAAGTCACTGAAGCTTTCTTT
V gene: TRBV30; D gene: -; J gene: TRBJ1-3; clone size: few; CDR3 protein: CAWRRDGNTIYF; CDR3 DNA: TGTGCCTGGAGGCGCGATGGAAACACCATATATTTT
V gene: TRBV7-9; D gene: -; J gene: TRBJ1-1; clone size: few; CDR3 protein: CASKTEGHGGRVAFF; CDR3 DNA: TGTGCCAGCAAGACAGAAGGACACGGAGGGAGAGTTGCTTTCTTT
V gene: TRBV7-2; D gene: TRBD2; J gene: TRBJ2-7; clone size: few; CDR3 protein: CASSSQSGGAYEQYF; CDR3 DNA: TGTGCCAGCAGCTCCCAAAGCGGGGGGGCCTACGAGCAGTACTTC
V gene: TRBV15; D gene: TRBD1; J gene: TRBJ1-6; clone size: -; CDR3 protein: CATSRDRDRGLIPYNSPLHF; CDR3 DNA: TGTGCCACCAGCAGAGATCGCGACAGGGGATTAATCCCCTATAATTCACCCCTCCACTTT
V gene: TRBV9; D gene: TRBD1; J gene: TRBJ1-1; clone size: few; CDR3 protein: CASSFRTGTVDTEAFF; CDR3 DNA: TGTGCCAGCAGCTTCAGGACAGGGACGGTCGACACTGAAGCTTTCTTT
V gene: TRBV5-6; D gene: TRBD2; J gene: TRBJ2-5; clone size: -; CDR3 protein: CASSLAAGGETQYF; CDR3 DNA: TGTGCCAGCAGCTTGGCAGCGGGGGGAGAGACCCAGTACTTC
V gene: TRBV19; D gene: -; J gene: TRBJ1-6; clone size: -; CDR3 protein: CASSKTATNSPLHF; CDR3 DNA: TGTGCCAGTAGTAAGACAGCAACGAATTCACCCCTCCACTTT
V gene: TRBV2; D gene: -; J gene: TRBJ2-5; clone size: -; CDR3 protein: CASSSQKETQYF; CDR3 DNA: TGTGCCAGCAGTTCCCAGAAAGAGACCCAGTACTTC
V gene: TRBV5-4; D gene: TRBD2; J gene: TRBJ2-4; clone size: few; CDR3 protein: CASSLDAGTRGNIQYF; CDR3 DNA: TGTGCCAGCAGCTTGGATGCCGGGACTAGAGGCAACATTCAGTACTTC
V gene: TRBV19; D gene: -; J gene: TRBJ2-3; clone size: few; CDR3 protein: CASSIDARVDTQYF; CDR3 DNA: TGTGCCAGTAGTATAGATGCCAGGGTCGATACGCAGTATTTT
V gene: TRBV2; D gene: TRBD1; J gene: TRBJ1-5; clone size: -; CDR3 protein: CASSPVTGTQHF; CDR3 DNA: TGTGCCAGCAGTCCAGTGACAGGGACCCAGCATTTT
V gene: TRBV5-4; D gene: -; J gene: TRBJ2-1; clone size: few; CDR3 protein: CASSLDAGPYNEQFF; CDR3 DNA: TGTGCCAGCAGCTTGGACGCGGGTCCCTACAATGAGCAGTTCTTC
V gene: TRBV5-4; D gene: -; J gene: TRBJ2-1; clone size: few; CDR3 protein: CASSLPRSSYNEQFF; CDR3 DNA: TGTGCCAGCAGCCTTCCCCGCAGCTCCTACAATGAGCAGTTCTTC
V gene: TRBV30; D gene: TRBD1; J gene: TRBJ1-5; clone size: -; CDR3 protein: CAWRIKGQGVRGNQPQHF; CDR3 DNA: TGTGCCTGGAGGATAAAGGGACAGGGGGTTCGAGGCAATCAGCCCCAGCATTTT
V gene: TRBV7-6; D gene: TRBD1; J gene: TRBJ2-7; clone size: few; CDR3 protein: CASTQRTGDEQYF; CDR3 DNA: TGTGCCAGCACCCAGAGGACAGGGGACGAGCAGTACTTC
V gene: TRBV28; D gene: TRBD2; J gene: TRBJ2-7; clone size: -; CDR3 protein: CASRAGFGREQYF; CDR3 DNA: TGTGCCAGCAGAGCGGGATTTGGAAGGGAGCAGTACTTC
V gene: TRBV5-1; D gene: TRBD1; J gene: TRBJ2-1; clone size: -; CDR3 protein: CASSYGQGAHNEQFF; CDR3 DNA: TGCGCCAGCAGCTACGGACAGGGGGCACACAATGAGCAGTTCTTC
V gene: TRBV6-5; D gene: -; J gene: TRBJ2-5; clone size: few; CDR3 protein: CASTSQGETQYF; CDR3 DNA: TGTGCCAGCACCTCTCAGGGAGAGACCCAGTACTTC